This TCR beta chain was sequenced for a study of STAT5B mutations in CD4+ large granular lymphocyte leukemia. Looking at the study overall: Among healthy controls, a particular HLA allele went with more CDR3 'QG' motifs.

This clone has only a few counts. Per the study methods: A productive frequency of 2.59 x 10-5 was the lowest detectable. TCRdb's table, derived via immunoSEQ multiplex PCR, lists solely in-frame clones and lacks some. Clone size and V and J calls were adopted from that table, with D and trimming inferred from the DNA. The repertoire holds around 21,000 clones, around three quarters seen once, with about 4.2% in the top ten. Healthy controls were blood donor buffy coats. This receptor was identified in a human donor in good health. The sample comprised CD4+ T cells from blood buffy coats.

The CDR3 is CASSQDGRGPNEQYF. The CDR3 nucleotides read TGCGCCAGCAGCCAAGATGGCAGGGGGCCCAACGAGCAGTACTTC. The chain carries TRBV4-1 and TRBJ2-7; 8 positions agree with TRBD1. Germline V gives CDR1 MGHRA, CDR2 YSYEKL. V lost 0 bases, J lost 5 bases, and 6 bases stayed unmatched. There are 15 residues in the CDR3.